This TCR beta chain was captured by sequencing in a study of T cell responses to AZD1222 COVID-19 vaccine. Overall study findings and caveats: Repertoire sampling occurred only after the peak T cell response. Donor demographics were predominantly white British with a female majority; clonal diversity may be underestimated. Mapped onto spike, vaccine-associated CD4 TCRs spanned it and were dominant at 160-218 and 743-854. The study identified only 6 or 7 AZD1222 recipients as seropositive at baseline.

A word on this clone: Its specificity is unknown.

Measured with immunoSEQ multiplex PCR; TCRdb has only the in-frame clones, and not every one. Among 110,000 to 150,000 clones, approximately 90% were seen once, and the ten largest hold more than 3%. From germline, CDR1 is SGHAT and CDR2 FQDESV (reference sequence). The CDR3 is made up of 16 amino acids. V was cut by 2 bases and J by 0 bases, with 11 bases left in between. The TCR sequence derives from an adult in good health. The V call is TRBV11-1, the J call TRBJ1-3; D is unresolved. The sample here was peripheral blood, taken on day 0 of AZD1222 vaccination. For the CDR3, the DNA is TGTGCCAGCAGCTTAACCTCCAGGCGCTCTGGAAACACCATATATTTT. Translating it yields CASSLTSRRSGNTIYF.